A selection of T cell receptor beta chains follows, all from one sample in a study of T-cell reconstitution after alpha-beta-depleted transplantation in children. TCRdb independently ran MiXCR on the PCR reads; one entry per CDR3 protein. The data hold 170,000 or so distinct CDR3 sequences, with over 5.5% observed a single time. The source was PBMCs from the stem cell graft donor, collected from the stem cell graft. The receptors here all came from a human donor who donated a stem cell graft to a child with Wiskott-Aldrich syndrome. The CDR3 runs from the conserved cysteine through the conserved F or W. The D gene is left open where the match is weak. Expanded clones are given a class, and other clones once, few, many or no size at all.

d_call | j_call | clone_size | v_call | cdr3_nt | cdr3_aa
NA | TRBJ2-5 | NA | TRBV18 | TGTGCCAGCTCACAAAACATTCAAGAGACCCAGTACTTC | CASSQNIQETQYF
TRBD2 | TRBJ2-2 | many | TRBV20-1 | TGCAGTGCTAGTGCTCTCCCTAGCGGGAGGACCGGGGAGCTGTTTTTT | CSASALPSGRTGELFF
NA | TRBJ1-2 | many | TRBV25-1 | TGTGCCAGCAGTGGCAGGGGTTACTATGGCTACACCTTC | CASSGRGYYGYTF
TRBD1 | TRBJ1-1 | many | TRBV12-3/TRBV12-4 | TGTGCCAGCAGCGCGGCAGGGGGGACTGAAGCTTTCTTT | CASSAAGGTEAFF
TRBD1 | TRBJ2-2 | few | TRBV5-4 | TGTGCCAGCAGCCCGACAGGGGACTTCACCGGGGAGCTGTTTTTT | CASSPTGDFTGELFF
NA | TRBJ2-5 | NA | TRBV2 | TGTGCCAGCAGTGACAGGACTACCGAAGAGACCCAGTACTTC | CASSDRTTEETQYF
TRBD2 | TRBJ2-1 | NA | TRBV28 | TGTGCCAGCAGACGGCGGGAGATCTCCTACAATGAGCAGTTCTTC | CASRRREISYNEQFF
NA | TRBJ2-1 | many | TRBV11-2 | TGTGCCAGCAGTATCCGGACTTCTCAGGGCAATGAGCAGTTCTTC | CASSIRTSQGNEQFF
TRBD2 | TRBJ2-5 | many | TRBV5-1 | TGCGCCAGCAGCTCGGGACTAGCGGAGACCCAGTACTTC | CASSSGLAETQYF
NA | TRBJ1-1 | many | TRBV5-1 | TGCGCCAGCAGCTTTCCAGGATCGGGCACTGAAGCTTTCTTT | CASSFPGSGTEAFF
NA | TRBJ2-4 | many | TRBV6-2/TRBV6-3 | TGTGCCAGCAGTTACTCCGCTCTAAGGGTTGAAATGGCCAAAAACATTCAGTACTTC | CASSYSALRVEMAKNIQYF
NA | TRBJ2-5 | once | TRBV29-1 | TGCAGCGTTCAATTCGGACCCCAAGAGACCCAGTACTTC | CSVQFGPQETQYF
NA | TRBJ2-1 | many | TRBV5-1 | TGCGCCAGCAGCTCGCAGGCCACTAGCACTTACAATGAGCAGTTCTTC | CASSSQATSTYNEQFF
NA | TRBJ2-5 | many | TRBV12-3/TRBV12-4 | TGTGCCAGCAGTTTAGGTGGGAGTGATGAGACCCAGTACTTC | CASSLGGSDETQYF
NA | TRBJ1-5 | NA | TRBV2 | TGTGCCAGCAGTGTAGACAGTTCAGATCAGCCCCAGCATTTT | CASSVDSSDQPQHF
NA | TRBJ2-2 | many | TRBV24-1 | TGTGCCACCAGTGATGGACAGACCACCGGGGAGCTGTTTTTT | CATSDGQTTGELFF
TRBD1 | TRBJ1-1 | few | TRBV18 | TGTGCCAGCTCATCGGTCGCGGGACAGGGAAACACTGAAGCTTTCTTT | CASSSVAGQGNTEAFF
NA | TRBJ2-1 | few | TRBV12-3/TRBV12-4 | TGTGCCAGCAGCTCGACTAGCAATGAGCAGTTCTTC | CASSSTSNEQFF
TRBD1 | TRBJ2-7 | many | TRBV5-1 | TGCGCCAGCAGCTTATCCGGGACAGGGCACCACGAGCAGTACTTC | CASSLSGTGHHEQYF
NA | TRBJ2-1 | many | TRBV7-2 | TGTGCCAGCAGCTTAACCATCTCCTACAATGAGCAGTTCTTC | CASSLTISYNEQFF
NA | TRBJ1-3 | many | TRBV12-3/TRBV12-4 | TGTGCCAGCAGTTTAGTCCCCTGGGACACCATATATTTT | CASSLVPWDTIYF
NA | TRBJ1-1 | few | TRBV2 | TGTGCCAGCAGTGAGTACAGTATGAACACTGAAGCTTTCTTT | CASSEYSMNTEAFF
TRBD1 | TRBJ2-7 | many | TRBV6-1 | TGTGCCAGCAGAGGGGAAAGTGGGACAGCCTCCTACGAGCAGTACTTC | CASRGESGTASYEQYF
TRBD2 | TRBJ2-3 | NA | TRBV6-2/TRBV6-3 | TGTGCCAGCAGCCTCGGGGGGGCCTCCTTACCGCAGTATTTT | CASSLGGASLPQYF
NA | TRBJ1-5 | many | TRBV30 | TGTGCCTGGAATACGAGGGGCGATCAGCCCCAGCATTTT | CAWNTRGDQPQHF
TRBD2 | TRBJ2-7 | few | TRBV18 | TGTGCCAGCTCACGCCAAAGGGAGACTAGCGGGATTGGGAACTACGAGCAGTACTTC | CASSRQRETSGIGNYEQYF
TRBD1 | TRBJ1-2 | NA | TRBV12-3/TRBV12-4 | TGTGCCAGCAGTTTCCCCGGACAGGGGACCACCGTCTCGTCTGGCTACACCTTC | CASSFPGQGTTVSSGYTF
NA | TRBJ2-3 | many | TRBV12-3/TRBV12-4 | TGTGCCAGCACCCCGGACTACACAGATACGCAGTATTTT | CASTPDYTDTQYF
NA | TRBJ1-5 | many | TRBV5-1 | TGCGCCAGCAGCCTCGGTGGGGAACGCAATCAGCCCCAGCATTTT | CASSLGGERNQPQHF
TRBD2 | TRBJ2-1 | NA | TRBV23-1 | TGCGCCAGCAGTCAATCAACTAGCGGGAGCTATAATGAGCAGTTCTTC | CASSQSTSGSYNEQFF
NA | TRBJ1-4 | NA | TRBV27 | TGTGCCAGCAGTAATGGGGATGAAAAACTGTTTTTT | CASSNGDEKLFF
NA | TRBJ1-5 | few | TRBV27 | TGTGCCAGCAGTTTCGGACAGACTAATCAGCCCCAGCATTTT | CASSFGQTNQPQHF
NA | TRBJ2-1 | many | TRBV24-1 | TGTGCCACCAGTGGGGGATACAATGAGCAGTTCTTC | CATSGGYNEQFF
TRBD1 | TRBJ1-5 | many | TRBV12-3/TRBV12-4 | TGTGCCAGCAGTGAGACAGGGGGTAGCAATCAGCCCCAGCATTTT | CASSETGGSNQPQHF
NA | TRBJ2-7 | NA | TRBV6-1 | TGTGCCAGCAGTCTCCTGGGGGGGGGCCCCTACGAGCAGTACTTC | CASSLLGGGPYEQYF
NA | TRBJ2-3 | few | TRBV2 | TGTGCCGGAGGAGGGGCACAGGCTCGCAGCACAGATACGCAGTATTTT | CAGGGAQARSTDTQYF
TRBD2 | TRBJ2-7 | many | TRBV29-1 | TGCAGCGTCTACCTGCAGCGGGACTACGAGCAGTACTTC | CSVYLQRDYEQYF
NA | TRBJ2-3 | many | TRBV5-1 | TGCGCCAGCAGCTTATTGAAGGCGGCAGGCGGCACAGATACGCAGTATTTT | CASSLLKAAGGTDTQYF
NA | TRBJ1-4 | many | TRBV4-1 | TGCGCCAGCAGCCAAGTCGGGCGAAGGGATGAAAAACTGTTTTTT | CASSQVGRRDEKLFF
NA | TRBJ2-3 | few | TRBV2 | TGTGCCAGCAGTGACTGGAGGGGGCCCTCCAAAGATACGCAGTATTTT | CASSDWRGPSKDTQYF
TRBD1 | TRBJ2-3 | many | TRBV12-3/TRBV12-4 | TGTGCCAGCAGTGGGACAGGGACCAATACGCAGTATTTT | CASSGTGTNTQYF
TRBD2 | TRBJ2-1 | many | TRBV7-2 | TGTGCCAGCAGCCCCCAGCGGGGGGGCTACAATGAGCAGTTCTTC | CASSPQRGGYNEQFF
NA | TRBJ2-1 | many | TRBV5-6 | TGTGCCAGCACCCAACAGAGGACGGCAACCTACAATGAGCAGTTCTTC | CASTQQRTATYNEQFF
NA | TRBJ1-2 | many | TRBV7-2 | TGTGCCAGCAGCCGCCCCCACGGGACACTCCCCAGGGATGGCTACACCTTC | CASSRPHGTLPRDGYTF